What follows describes a single T cell receptor beta chain. TCRdb's copy holds only in-frame clones and misses some; the assay was immunoSEQ multiplex PCR. The sample has tens of thousands of clones, about 83% seen once. The data belong to a study of T cell responses to AZD1222 COVID-19 vaccine. The ends were cut back, 1 base at V and 1 base at J, with 7 bases in the middle. Germline-derived CDR1 and CDR2 are SNHLY and FYNNEI. The CDR3 has 14 residues. The rearrangement uses TRBV2 and TRBJ1-1; D possibly corresponds to TRBD1 (5 bases). The material was peripheral blood, obtained on day 0 of AZD1222 vaccination. The origin of this receptor is an adult in good health. CDR3 in amino acids: CASSEGQRNTEAFF. In DNA, the CDR3 is TGTGCCAGCAGTGAAGGACAGAGGAACACTGAAGCTTTCTTT.